The T cell receptor (beta chain) described here comes from a study of cytomegalovirus exposure and HLA in healthy donors. About the research overall: A previous analysis identified 95 million to 140 million unique TCR beta sequences derived from 180 million or so T cells.

Findings and limits, study-wide: Per a later analysis, HLA-associated TCR beta chains showed more clonal expansion than other, equally common TCR beta chains. Presence/absence analyses assumed roughly uniform sequencing depth across donors.

Germline V gene lookup returns CDR1 SGHVS and CDR2 FQNEAQ. This CDR3 has 12 amino acids. Trimming shortened V by 4 bases and J by 6 bases, and 9 bases separated the two germline ends. The PCR was carried out with 60 Vbeta primers and 13 Jbeta primers. Libraries were prepared by immunoSEQ multiplex PCR; TCRdb keeps only in-frame clonotypes and omits some of them. The sample records about 110,000 clones, around 84% being singletons. As to this clone: The antigen remains undetermined.

Sequencing was carried out using PBMCs. The chain uses TRBV7-8 and TRBJ1-1; D not certain. This receptor was obtained from a man aged 30 to 39 in good health and CMV-seropositive. Here the CDR3 reads CASSSVRSEAFF. CDR3 bases: TGTGCCAGCAGCTCCGTGAGGTCTGAAGCTTTCTTT.